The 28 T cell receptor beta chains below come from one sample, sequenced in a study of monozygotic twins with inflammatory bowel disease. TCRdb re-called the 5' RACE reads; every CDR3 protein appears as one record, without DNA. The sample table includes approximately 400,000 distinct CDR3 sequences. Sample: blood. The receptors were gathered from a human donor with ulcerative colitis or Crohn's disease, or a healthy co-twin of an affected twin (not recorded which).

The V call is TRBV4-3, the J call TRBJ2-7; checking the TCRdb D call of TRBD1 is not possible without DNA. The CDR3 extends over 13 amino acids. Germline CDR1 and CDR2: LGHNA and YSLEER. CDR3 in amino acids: CASSQGPSYEQYF.

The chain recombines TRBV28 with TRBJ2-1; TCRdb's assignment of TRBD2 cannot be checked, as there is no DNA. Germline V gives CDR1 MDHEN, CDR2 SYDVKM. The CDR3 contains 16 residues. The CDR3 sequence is CASLVGGRASAGEQFF. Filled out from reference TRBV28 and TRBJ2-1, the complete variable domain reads DVKVTQSSRYLVKRTGEKVFLECVQDMDHENMFWYRQDPGLGLRLIYFSYDVKMKEKGDIPEGYSVSREKKERFSLILESASTNQTSMYLCASLVGGRASAGEQFFGPGTRLTVL.

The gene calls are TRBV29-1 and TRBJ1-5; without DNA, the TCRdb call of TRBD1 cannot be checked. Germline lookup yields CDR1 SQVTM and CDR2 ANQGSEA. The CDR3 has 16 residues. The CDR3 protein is CSVEMGSRSGHQPQHF.

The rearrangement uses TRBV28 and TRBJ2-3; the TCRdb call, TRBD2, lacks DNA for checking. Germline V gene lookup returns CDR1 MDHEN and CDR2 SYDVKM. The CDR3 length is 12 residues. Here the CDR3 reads CASSLLAGSQYF.

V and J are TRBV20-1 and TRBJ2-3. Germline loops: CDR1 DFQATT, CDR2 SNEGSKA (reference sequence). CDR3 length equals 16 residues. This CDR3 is CSARVWADSSTDTQYF.

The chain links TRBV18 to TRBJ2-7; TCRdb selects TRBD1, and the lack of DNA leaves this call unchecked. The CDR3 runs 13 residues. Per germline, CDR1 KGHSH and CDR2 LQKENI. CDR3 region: CASSPPGANEQYF.

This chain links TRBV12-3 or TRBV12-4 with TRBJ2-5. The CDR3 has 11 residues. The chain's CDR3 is CASRGEETQYF.

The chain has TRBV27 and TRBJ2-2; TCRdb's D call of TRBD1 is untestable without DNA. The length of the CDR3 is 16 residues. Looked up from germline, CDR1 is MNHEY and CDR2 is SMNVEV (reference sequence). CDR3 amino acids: CASRPLLAGNTGELFF.

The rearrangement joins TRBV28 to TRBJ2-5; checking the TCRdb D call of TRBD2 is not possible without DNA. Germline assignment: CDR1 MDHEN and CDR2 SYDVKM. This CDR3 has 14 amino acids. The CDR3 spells CASRPYPGLAGDHF.

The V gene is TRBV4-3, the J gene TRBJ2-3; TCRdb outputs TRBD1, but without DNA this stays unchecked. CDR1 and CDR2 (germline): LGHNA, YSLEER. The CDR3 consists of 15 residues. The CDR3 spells CASSQVWGSTDTQYF.

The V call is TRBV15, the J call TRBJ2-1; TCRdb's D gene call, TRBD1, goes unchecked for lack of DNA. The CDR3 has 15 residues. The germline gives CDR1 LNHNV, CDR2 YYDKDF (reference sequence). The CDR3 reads CATSRGTGSYNEQFF.

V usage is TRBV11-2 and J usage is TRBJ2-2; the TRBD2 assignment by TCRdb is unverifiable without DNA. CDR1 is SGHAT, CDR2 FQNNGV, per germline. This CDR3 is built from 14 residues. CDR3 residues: CASSSWAERGELFF.

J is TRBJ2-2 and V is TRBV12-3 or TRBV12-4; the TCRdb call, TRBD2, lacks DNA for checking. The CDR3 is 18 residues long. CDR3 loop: CASIPGRTSGRAAGELFF.

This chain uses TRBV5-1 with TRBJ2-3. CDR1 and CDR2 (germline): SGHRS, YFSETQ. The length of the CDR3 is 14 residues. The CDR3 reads CASSSARLTDTQYF.

CDR3 in amino acids: CASSHRFDSYEQYF. This sequence joins TRBV3-1 and TRBJ2-7; TCRdb reports TRBD1, a call that lacks DNA to check it against. CDR1 is LGHDT and CDR2 is YNNKEL in the germline V gene (reference sequence). This CDR3 contains 14 residues.

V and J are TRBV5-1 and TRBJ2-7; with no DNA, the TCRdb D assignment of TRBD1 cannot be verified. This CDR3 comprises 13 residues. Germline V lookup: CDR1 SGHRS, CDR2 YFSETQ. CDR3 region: CASSSQGYGEQYF.

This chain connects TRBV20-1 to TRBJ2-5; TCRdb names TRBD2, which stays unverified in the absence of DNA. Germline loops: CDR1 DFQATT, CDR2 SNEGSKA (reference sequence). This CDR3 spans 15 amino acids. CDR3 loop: CSARDGLAGRETQYF.

CDR3 protein: CASLRRTDSYNEQFF. V usage is TRBV2 and J usage is TRBJ2-1. The CDR3 length is 15 residues. Germline CDR1 SNHLY, CDR2 FYNNEI.

The CDR3 spells CSASPAGPSGNTIYF. V usage is TRBV20-1 and J usage is TRBJ1-3. Germline lookup yields CDR1 DFQATT and CDR2 SNEGSKA (reference sequence). This CDR3 is 15 amino acids long.

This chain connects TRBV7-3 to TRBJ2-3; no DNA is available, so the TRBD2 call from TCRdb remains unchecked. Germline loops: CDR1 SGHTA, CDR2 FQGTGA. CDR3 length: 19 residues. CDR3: CASSSEGFIAGGSTDTQYF.

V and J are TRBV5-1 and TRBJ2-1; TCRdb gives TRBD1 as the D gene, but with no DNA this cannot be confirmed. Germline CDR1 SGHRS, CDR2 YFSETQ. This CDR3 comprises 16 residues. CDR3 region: CASSSSGTGPLNEQFF.

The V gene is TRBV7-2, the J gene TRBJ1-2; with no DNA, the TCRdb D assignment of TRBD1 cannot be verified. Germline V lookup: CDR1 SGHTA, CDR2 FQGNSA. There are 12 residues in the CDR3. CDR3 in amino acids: CASSWDIGGYTF.

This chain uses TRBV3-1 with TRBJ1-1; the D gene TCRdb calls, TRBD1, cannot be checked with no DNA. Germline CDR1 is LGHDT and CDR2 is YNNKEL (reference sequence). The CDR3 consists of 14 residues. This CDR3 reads CASRRGTGGTEAFF.

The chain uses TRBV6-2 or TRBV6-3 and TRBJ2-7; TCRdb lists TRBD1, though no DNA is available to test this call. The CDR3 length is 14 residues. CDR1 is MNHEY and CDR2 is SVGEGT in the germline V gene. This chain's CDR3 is CASSYPGQGYEQYF.

CDR3 residues: CASSLQAGPGNEQFF. This chain joins TRBV11-2 and TRBJ2-1; the D call of TRBD1 rests on TCRdb alone, since no DNA is present to check it. There are 15 residues in the CDR3. CDR1 and CDR2 (germline): SGHAT, FQNNGV.

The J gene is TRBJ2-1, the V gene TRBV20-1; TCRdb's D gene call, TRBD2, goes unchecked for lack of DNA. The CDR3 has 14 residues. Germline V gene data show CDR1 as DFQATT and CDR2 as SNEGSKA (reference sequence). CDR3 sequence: CSARGVGRGHEQFF.

This chain's CDR3 is CASSLLSGVILAGTEAFF. The genes are TRBV5-1 and TRBJ1-1. This CDR3 comprises 18 residues. From germline, CDR1 is SGHRS and CDR2 YFSETQ.

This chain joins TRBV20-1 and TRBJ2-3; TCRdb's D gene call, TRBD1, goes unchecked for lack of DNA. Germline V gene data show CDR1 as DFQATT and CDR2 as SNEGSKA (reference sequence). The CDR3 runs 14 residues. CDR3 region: CSAPRTGNTDTQYF.